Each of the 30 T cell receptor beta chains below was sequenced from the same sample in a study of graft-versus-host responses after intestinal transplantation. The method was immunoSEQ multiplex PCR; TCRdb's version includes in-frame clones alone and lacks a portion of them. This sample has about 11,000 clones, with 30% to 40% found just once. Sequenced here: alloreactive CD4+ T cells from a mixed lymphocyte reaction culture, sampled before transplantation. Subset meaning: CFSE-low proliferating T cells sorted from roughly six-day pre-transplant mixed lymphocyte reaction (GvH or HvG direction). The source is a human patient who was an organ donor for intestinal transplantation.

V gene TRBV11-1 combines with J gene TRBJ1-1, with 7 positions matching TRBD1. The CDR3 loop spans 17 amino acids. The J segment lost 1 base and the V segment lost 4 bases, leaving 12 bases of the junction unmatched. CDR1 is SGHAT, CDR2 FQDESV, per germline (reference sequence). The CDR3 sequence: CASSSFRRRQGNTEAFF. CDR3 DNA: TGTGCCAGCAGCTCCTTTAGGCGCCGACAGGGGAACACTGAAGCTTTCTTT.

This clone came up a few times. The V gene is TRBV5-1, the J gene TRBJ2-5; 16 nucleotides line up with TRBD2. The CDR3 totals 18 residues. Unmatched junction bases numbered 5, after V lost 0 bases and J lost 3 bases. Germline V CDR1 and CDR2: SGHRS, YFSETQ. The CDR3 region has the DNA TGCGCCAGCAGCTTGGATGGGACTAGCGGGGGGGCAAAAGAGACCCAGTACTTC. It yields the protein CASSLDGTSGGAKETQYF. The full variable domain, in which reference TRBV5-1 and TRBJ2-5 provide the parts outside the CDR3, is KAGVTQTPRYLIKTRGQQVTLSCSPISGHRSVSWYQQTPGQGLQFLFEYFSETQRNKGNFPGRFSGRQFSNSRSEMNVSTLELGDSALYLCASSLDGTSGGAKETQYFGPGTRLLVL.

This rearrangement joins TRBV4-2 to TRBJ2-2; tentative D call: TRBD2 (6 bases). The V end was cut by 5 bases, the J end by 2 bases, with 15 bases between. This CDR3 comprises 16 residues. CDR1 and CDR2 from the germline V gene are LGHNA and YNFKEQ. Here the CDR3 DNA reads TGTGCCAGCAGCTCTATTCTGGGGGGAAACACCGGGGAGCTGTTTTTT. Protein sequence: CASSSILGGNTGELFF.

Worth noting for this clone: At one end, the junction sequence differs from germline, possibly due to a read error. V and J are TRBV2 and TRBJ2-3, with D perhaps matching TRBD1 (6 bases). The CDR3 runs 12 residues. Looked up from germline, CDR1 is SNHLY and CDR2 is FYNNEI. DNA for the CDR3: TGTGTCAGCAGTACAGGGCCAGATACGCAGTATTTT. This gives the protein CVSSTGPDTQYF. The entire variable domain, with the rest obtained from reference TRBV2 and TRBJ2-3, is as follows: EPEVTQTPSHQVTQMGQEVILRCVPISNHLYFYWYRQILGQKVEFLVSFYNNEISEKSEIFDDQFSVERPDGSNFTLKIRSTKLEDSAMYFCVSSTGPDTQYFGPGTRLTVL.

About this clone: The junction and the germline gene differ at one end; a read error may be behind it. This chain's CDR3 is CASSPGSGEGCTF. CDR3 nucleotides: TGCGCCAGCAGCCCAGGTTCCGGGGAGGGCTGCACCTTC. J is TRBJ1-2 and V is TRBV5-1; D is unclear. In germline, CDR1 is SGHRS, CDR2 YFSETQ. CDR3 length equals 13 residues.

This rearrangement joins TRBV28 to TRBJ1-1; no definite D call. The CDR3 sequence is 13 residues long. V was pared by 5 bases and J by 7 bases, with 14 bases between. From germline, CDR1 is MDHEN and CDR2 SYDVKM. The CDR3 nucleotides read TGTGCCAGCAGTCTACAGAGCCCCTATGAAGCTTTCTTT. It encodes CASSLQSPYEAFF.

CDR3 nucleotides: TGTGCCTGGAGCGCCGGACAGGAGGTGACCCAGTACTTC. Translated, it gives CAWSAGQEVTQYF. The chain combines TRBV30 with TRBJ2-5, with TRBD1 matching 7 bases. This CDR3 contains 13 residues. In germline, CDR1 is GTSNPN, CDR2 SVGIG (reference sequence). V was clipped by 3 bases and J by 7 bases; unmatched bases: 8.

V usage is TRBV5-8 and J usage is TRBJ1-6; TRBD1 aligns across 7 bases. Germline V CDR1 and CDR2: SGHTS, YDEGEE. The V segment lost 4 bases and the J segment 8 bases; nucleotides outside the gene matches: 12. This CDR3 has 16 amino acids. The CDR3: CASSIQTGRLDSPLHF. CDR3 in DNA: TGTGCCAGCAGCATCCAGACAGGGAGACTGGATTCACCCCTCCACTTT.

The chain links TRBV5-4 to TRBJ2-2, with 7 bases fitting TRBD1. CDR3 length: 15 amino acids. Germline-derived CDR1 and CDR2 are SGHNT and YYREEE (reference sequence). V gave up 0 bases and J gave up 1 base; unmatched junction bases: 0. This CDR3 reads CASSLGQGNTGELFF. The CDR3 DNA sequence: TGTGCCAGCAGCTTGGGACAGGGGAACACCGGGGAGCTGTTTTTT.

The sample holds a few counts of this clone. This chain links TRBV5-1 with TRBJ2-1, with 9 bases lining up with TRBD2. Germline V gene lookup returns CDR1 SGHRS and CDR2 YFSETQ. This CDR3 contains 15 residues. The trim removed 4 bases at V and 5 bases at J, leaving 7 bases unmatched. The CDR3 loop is CASSLIAGGHNEQFF. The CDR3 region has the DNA TGCGCCAGCAGCCTGATCGCGGGGGGGCACAATGAGCAGTTCTTC.

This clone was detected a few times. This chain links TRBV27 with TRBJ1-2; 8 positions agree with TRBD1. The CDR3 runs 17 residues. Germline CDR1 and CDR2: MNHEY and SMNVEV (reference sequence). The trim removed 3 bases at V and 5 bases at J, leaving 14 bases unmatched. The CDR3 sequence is CASSFRGFGTGDYGYTF. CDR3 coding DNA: TGTGCCAGCAGTTTTAGAGGGTTTGGGACAGGAGATTATGGCTACACCTTC.

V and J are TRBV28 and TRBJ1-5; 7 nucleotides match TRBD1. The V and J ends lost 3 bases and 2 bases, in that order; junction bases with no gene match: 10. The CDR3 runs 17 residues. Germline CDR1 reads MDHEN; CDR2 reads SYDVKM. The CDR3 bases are TGTGCCAGCAGTTTGGGGCAGGGGGATGTTCGCAATCAGCCCCAGCATTTT. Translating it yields CASSLGQGDVRNQPQHF.

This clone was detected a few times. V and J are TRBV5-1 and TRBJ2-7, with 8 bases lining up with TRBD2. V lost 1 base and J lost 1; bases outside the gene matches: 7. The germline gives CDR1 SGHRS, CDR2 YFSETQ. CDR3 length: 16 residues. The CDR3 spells CASSLRQRGFSYEQYF. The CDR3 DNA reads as TGCGCCAGCAGCTTGAGGCAGCGGGGGTTTTCCTACGAGCAGTACTTC.

The CDR3 loop reads CASSQGISPTQYF. The CDR3 DNA sequence: TGCGCCAGCAGCCAAGGCATCTCCCCTACGCAGTACTTC. The V call is TRBV4-1, the J call TRBJ2-7; D is undetermined. The germline V and J ends were trimmed by 1 base and 9 bases, with 13 bases remaining between them. The germline V gene has CDR1 MGHRA and CDR2 YSYEKL. The CDR3 covers 13 residues.

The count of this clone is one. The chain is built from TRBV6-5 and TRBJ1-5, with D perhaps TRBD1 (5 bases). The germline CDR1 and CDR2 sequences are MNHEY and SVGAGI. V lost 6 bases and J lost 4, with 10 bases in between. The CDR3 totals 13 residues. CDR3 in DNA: TGTGCCAGCAGCAGGGATCGGAATCAGCCCCAGCATTTT. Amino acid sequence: CASSRDRNQPQHF.

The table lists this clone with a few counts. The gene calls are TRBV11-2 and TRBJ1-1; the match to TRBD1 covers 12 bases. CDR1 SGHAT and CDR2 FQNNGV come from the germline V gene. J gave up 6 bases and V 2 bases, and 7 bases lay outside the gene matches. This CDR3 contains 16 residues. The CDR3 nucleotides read TGTGCCAGCAGCTTACGGGACAGGGGGCTTGGGGCTGAAGCTTTCTTT. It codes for CASSLRDRGLGAEAFF.

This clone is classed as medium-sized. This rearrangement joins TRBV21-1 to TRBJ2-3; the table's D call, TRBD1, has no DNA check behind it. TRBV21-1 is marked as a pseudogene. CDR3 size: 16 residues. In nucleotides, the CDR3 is TGTGCCAGCAGCAAAGCGCAGTCAGGGGCCCCAGATACGCAGTATTTT. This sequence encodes CASSKAQSGAPDTQYF.

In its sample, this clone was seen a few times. The CDR3 spells CASSRDNEQFF. The CDR3 region has the DNA TGTGCCAGCTCACGAGACAATGAGCAGTTCTTC. The chain recombines TRBV18 with TRBJ2-1; D not certain. The germline V and J ends were trimmed by 4 bases and 5 bases, with 3 bases remaining between them. CDR1 and CDR2 (germline): KGHSH, LQKENI. The CDR3 is 11 residues long.

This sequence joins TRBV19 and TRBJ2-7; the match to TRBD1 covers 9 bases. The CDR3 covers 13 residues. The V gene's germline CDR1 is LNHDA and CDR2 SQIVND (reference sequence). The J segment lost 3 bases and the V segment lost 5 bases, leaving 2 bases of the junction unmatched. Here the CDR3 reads CASSPTGGYEQYF. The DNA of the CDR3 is TGTGCCAGTAGTCCGACAGGGGGCTACGAGCAGTACTTC.

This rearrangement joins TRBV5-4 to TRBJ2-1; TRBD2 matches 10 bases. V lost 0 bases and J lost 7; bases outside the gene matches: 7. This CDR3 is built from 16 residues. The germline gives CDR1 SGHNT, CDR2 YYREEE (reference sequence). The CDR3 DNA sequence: TGTGCCAGCAGCTTGGGGATTAGCGGGGGGCTAAATGAGCAGTTCTTC. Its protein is CASSLGISGGLNEQFF.

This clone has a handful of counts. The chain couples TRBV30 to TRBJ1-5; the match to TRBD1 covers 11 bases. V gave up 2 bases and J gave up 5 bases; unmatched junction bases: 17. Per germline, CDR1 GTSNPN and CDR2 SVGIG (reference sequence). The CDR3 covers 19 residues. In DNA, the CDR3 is TGTGCCTGGAGTCCGTGGACAGGGGGCATTAGTGGTTCGGATCAGCCCCAGCATTTT. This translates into CAWSPWTGGISGSDQPQHF.

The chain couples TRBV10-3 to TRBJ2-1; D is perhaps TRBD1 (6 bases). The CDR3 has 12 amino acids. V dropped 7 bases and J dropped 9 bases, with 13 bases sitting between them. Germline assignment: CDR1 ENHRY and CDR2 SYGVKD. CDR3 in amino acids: CAIKDSTSEQFF. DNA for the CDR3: TGTGCCATCAAGGACAGCACAAGTGAGCAGTTCTTC.

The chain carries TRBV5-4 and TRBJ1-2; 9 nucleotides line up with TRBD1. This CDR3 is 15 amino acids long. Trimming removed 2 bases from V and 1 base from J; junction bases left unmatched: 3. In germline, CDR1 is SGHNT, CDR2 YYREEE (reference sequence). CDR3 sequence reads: CASSLGQGSNYGYTF. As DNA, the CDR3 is TGTGCCAGCAGCTTAGGACAGGGGAGTAACTATGGCTACACCTTC.

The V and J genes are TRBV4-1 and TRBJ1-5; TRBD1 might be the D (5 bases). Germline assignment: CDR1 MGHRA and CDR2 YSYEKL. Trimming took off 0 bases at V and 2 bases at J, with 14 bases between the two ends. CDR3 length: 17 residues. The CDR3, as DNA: TGCGCCAGCAGCCAAGAAGGATCAGGGTCGCGCAATCAGCCCCAGCATTTT. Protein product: CASSQEGSGSRNQPQHF.

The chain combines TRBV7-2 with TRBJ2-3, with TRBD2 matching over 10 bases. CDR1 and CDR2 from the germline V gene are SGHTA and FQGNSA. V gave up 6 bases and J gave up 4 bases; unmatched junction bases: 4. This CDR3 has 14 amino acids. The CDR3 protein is CASRKSGGADTQYF. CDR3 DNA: TGTGCCAGCAGGAAGAGCGGGGGGGCAGATACGCAGTATTTT.

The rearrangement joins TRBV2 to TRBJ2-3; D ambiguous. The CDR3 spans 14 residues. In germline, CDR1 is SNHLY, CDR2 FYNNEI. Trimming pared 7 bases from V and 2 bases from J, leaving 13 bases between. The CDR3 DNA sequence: TGTGCCAGCAAGAGGCGACCACACACAGATACGCAGTATTTT. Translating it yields CASKRRPHTDTQYF.

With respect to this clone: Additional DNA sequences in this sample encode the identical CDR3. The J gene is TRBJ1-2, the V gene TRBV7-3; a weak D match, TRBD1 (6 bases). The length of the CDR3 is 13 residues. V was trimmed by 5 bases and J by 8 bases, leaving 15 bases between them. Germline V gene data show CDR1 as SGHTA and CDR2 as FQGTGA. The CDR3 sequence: CASSQGQAGGYTF. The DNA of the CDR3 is TGTGCCAGCAGCCAGGGGCAAGCCGGGGGCTACACCTTC.

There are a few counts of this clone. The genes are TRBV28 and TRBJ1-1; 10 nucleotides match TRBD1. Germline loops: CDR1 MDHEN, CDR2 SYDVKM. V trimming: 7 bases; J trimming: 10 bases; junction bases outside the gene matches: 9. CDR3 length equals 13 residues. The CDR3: CASTLTGGRGAFF. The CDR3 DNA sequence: TGTGCCAGCACCCTGACAGGGGGCCGGGGAGCTTTCTTT.

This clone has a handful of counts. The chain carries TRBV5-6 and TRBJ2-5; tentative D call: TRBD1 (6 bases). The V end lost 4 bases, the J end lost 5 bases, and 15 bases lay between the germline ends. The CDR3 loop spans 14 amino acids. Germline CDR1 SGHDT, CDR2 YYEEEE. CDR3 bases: TGTGCCAGCAGCACCCCAGGGGCCTGGGAGACCCAGTACTTC. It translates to CASSTPGAWETQYF.

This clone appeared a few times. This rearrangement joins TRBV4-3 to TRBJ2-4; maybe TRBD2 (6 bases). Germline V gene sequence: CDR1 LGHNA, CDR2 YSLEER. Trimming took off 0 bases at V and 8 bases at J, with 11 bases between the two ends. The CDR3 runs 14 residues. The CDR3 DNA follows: TGCGCCAGCAGCCAAGATCGGGGGATATACATTCAGTACTTC. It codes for CASSQDRGIYIQYF.